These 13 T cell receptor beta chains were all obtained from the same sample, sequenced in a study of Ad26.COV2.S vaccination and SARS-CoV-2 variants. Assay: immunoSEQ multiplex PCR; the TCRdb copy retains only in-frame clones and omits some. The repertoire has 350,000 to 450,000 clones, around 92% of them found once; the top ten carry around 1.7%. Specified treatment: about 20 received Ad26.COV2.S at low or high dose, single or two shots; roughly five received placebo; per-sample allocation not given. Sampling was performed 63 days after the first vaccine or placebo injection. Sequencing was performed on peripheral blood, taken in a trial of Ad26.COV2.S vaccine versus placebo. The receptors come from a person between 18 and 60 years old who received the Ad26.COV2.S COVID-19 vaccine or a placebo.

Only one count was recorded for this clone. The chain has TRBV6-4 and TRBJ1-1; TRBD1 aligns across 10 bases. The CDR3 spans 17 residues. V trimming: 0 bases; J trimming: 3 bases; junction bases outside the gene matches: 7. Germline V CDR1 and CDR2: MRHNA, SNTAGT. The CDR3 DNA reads TGTGCCAGCAGTGACTCCCGGGACAGGGGAACCTACACTGAAGCTTTCTTT. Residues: CASSDSRDRGTYTEAFF.

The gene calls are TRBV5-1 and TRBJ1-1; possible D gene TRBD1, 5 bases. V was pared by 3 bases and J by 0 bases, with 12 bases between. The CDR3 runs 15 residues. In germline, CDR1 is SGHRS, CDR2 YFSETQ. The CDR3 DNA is TGCGCCAGCAGCTATAGGGGAGGGATGAACACTGAAGCTTTCTTT. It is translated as CASSYRGGMNTEAFF.

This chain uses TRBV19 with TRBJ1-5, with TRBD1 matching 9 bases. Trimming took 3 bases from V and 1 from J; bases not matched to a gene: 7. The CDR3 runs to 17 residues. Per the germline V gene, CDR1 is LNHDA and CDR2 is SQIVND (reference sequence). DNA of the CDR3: TGTGCCAGTAGTATTTTCGACAGGGGGAAGAGCAATCAGCCCCAGCATTTT. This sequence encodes CASSIFDRGKSNQPQHF.

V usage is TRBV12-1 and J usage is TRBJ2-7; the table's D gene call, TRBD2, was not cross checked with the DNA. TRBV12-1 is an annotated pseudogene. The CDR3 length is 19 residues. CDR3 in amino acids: CASSFTSPQRDWTTYEQYF. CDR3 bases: TGTGCCAGCAGCTTTACCTCCCCTCAACGGGACTGGACAACCTACGAGCAGTACTTC.

Here the CDR3 reads CASSISSRDQTYNEQFF. CDR3 coding DNA: TGTGCCAGTAGTATCTCCTCGCGGGACCAAACTTACAATGAGCAGTTCTTC. V is TRBV19 and J is TRBJ2-1; D might be TRBD2 (6 bases). Deletions cut 3 bases from V and 4 bases from J, with 19 bases between. CDR3 size: 17 residues. The germline V gene encodes CDR1 LNHDA and CDR2 SQIVND (reference sequence).

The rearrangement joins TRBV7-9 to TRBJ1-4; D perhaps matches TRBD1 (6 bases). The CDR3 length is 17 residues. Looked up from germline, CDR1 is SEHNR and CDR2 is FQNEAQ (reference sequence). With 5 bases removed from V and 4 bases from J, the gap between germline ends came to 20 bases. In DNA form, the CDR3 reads TGTGCCAGCAGCCGCCTTACGGGGGGCGCTTTTAATGAAAAACTGTTTTTT. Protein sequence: CASSRLTGGAFNEKLFF.

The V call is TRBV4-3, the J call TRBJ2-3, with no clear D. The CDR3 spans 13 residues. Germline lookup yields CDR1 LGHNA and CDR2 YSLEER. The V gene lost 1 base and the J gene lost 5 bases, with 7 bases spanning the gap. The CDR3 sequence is CASSQVFLDTQYF. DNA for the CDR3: TGCGCCAGCAGCCAAGTTTTCCTAGATACGCAGTATTTT.

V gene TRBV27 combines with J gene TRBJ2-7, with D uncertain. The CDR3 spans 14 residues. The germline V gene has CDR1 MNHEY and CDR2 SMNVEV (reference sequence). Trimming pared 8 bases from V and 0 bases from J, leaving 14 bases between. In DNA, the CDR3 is TGTGCCAGCCGAATCTGGACCGGCTCCTACGAGCAGTACTTC. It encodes CASRIWTGSYEQYF.

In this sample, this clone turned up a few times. CDR3 DNA: TGCGCCAGCAGCTTACAGGGCCGAGGTAATGAGCAGTTCTTC. It is translated as CASSLQGRGNEQFF. The chain links TRBV5-1 to TRBJ2-1; D is possibly TRBD1 (6 bases). The CDR3 has 14 residues. Germline V gene sequence: CDR1 SGHRS, CDR2 YFSETQ. V was trimmed by 2 bases and J by 7 bases, leaving 13 bases between them. The variable domain in full, with the rest retrieved from reference TRBV5-1 and TRBJ2-1, is KAGVTQTPRYLIKTRGQQVTLSCSPISGHRSVSWYQQTPGQGLQFLFEYFSETQRNKGNFPGRFSGRQFSNSRSEMNVSTLELGDSALYLCASSLQGRGNEQFFGPGTRLTVL.

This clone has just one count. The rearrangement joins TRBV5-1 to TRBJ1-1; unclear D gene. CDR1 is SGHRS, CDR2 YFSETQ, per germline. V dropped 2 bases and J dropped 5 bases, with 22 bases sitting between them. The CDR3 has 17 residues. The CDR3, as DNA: TGCGCCAGCAGCTTTTTGGGTATGGACTCCCCGAAAACTGAAGCTTTCTTT. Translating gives CASSFLGMDSPKTEAFF. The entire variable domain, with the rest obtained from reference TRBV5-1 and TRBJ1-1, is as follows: KAGVTQTPRYLIKTRGQQVTLSCSPISGHRSVSWYQQTPGQGLQFLFEYFSETQRNKGNFPGRFSGRQFSNSRSEMNVSTLELGDSALYLCASSFLGMDSPKTEAFFGQGTRLTVV.

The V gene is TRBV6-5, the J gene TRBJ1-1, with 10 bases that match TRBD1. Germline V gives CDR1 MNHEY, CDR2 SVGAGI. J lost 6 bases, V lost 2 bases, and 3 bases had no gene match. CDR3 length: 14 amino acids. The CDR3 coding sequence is TGTGCCAGCAGTTACCTTGGGACAGGGGCTGAAGCTTTCTTT. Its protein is CASSYLGTGAEAFF.

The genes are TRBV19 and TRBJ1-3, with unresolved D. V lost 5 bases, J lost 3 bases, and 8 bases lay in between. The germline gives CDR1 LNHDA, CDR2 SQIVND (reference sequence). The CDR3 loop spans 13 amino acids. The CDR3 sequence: CASSVDGGNTIYF. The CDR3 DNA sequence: TGTGCCAGTAGTGTCGACGGTGGAAACACCATATATTTT.

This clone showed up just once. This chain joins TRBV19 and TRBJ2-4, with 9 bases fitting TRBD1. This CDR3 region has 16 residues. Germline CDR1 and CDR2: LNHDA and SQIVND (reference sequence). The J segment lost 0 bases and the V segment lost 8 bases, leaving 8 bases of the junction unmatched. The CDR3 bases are TGTGCCAGTTCCGGGACAGGGACTCTAGCCAAAAACATTCAGTACTTC. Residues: CASSGTGTLAKNIQYF.